This TCR beta chain appears in the sequencing data of a study of shared clonotypes between healthy human individuals. A note on this clone: Its antigen is still unknown.

Naive CD8 cells were CD45RO-negative, positively selected for CCR7, excluding terminally differentiated effector memory CD45RA+ cells. Overall study findings and caveats: With a few donors compared, roughly 4.9% of naive CD4 clonotypes were shared. Naive subsets typically showed greater estimated richness than memory subsets. When compared with the clonotypes that were shared by all four sorted-subset donors, the non-shared clonotypes turned out to have lower generation probabilities.

This table comes from immunoSEQ multiplex PCR, and its TCRdb copy is limited to in-frame clones, with some not included. The repertoire consists of about 2,100,000 clones, with 85% to 95% occurring once and the leading ten covering more than 1.5%. Sequencing used naive CD8+ T cells from PBMCs. This clonotype was sampled from a man between 18 and 35 years old in good health. Some clones in this sample may be carry-over from other donors' samples.

The CDR3 nucleotides read TGTGCCAGCAGCGTAGACGGACTAGCGGGATTCAATGAGCAGTTCTTC. Encoded protein: CASSVDGLAGFNEQFF. This chain connects TRBV9 to TRBJ2-1; 12 bases are a match to TRBD2. The junction had 4 bases not matched to a gene; V was cut back by 0 bases and J by 6 bases. Germline V gene sequence: CDR1 SGDLS, CDR2 YYNGEE. The CDR3 spans 16 residues.